Below, 16 T cell receptor beta chains from the same sample are listed, as sequenced in a study of immune evolution from preneoplasia to lung adenocarcinoma. Libraries were prepared by immunoSEQ multiplex PCR; TCRdb keeps only in-frame clonotypes and omits some of them. The data show around 5,000 clones, with about 82% seen just once and just under 8.5% held by the top ten. The sample was FFPE lung adenocarcinoma in situ tissue. Source of these receptors: a person aged 65 to 79 with lung adenocarcinoma.

The count of this clone is one. This sequence joins TRBV18 and TRBJ2-1, with D maybe TRBD2 (7 bases). The germline CDR1 and CDR2 sequences are KGHSH and LQKENI. Deletions cut 0 bases from V and 9 bases from J, with 30 bases between. CDR3 length: 20 amino acids. In nucleotides, the CDR3 is TGTGCCAGCTCACCACCGACGGGGGCCCTAGCGACGAGGGGGGAGGGTGAGCAGTTCTTC. Translated: CASSPPTGALATRGEGEQFF. Full variable domain (missing parts from reference TRBV18 and TRBJ2-1): NAGVMQNPRHLVRRRGQEARLRCSPMKGHSHVYWYRQLPEEGLKFMVYLQKENIIDESGMPKERFSAEFPKEGPSILRIQQVVRGDSAAYFCASSPPTGALATRGEGEQFFGPGTRLTVL.

Details on this clone: One end of the junction fails to match germline, which may point to a read error. The chain uses TRBV11-2 and TRBJ2-5; no reliable D call. The CDR3 contains 11 residues. Germline V gene lookup returns CDR1 SGHAT and CDR2 FQNNGV. This CDR3 reads CASSSRETQYF. The CDR3, as DNA: TGTGCCAGTAGCTCGAGAGAGACCCAGTACTTC.

The chain employs TRBV5-6 and TRBJ2-2, with D perhaps TRBD1 (6 bases). Germline V gene data show CDR1 as SGHDT and CDR2 as YYEEEE. The CDR3 covers 15 residues. Deletions cut 0 bases from V and 4 bases from J, with 10 bases between. CDR3 region: CASSLVDRVTGELFF. CDR3 sequence (DNA): TGTGCCAGCAGCTTGGTGGACAGAGTCACCGGGGAGCTGTTTTTT.

The table lists this clone with a count of one. The CDR3 protein is CASSKGFGGQQFF. The CDR3 nucleotides read TGTGCCAGCAGCAAGGGGTTCGGGGGACAGCAGTTCTTC. The chain combines TRBV28 with TRBJ2-1; D possibly corresponds to TRBD2 (6 bases). Germline V gene lookup returns CDR1 MDHEN and CDR2 SYDVKM. V lost 6 bases to trimming and J lost 11 bases, with 17 bases between them. This CDR3 contains 13 residues.

V gene TRBV20-1 combines with J gene TRBJ2-1, with D tentatively TRBD2 (7 bases). CDR3 length equals 11 residues. Germline-derived CDR1 and CDR2 are DFQATT and SNEGSKA (reference sequence). The CDR3 bases are TGCGCGGGGGCGTCCTACAATGAGCAGTTCTTC. This codes for CAGASYNEQFF.

The chain combines TRBV5-8 with TRBJ1-2, with D perhaps TRBD1 (6 bases). Trimming removed 0 bases at V and 3 bases at J, with 12 bases between. Germline-derived CDR1 and CDR2 are SGHTS and YDEGEE. The CDR3 contains 15 residues. CDR3 coding DNA: TGTGCCAGCAGCTTGGTGCAGGGGAATTACTATGGCTACACCTTC. This translates into CASSLVQGNYYGYTF. Looking up the rest from reference TRBV5-8 and TRBJ1-2 gives the full variable domain: EAGVTQSPTHLIKTRGQQATLRCSPISGHTSVYWYQQALGLGLQFLLWYDEGEERNRGNFPPRFSGRQFPNYSSELNVNALELEDSALYLCASSLVQGNYYGYTFGSGTRLTVV.

The CDR3 loop is CASKVTSGSWNEQFF. CDR3 nucleotides: TGTGCCAGCAAGGTGACTAGCGGGAGTTGGAATGAGCAGTTCTTC. The chain carries TRBV6-5 and TRBJ2-1, with 12 bases aligning to TRBD2. Germline assignment: CDR1 MNHEY and CDR2 SVGAGI. J lost 7 bases, V lost 7 bases, and 8 bases had no gene match. The CDR3 is 15 residues long.

The chain employs TRBV15 and TRBJ2-5, with 8 bases identical to TRBD1. The last part of the DNA fits TRBJ2-7 better; the J call may be wrong. Germline V CDR1 and CDR2: LNHNV, YYDKDF (reference sequence). The CDR3 is 13 residues long. The CDR3 bases are TGTGCCACCAGCACCCGGACAGGGTACGAGCAGTACTTC. Its translation: CATSTRTGYEQYF.

The gene calls are TRBV11-2 and TRBJ1-5, with unresolved D. The germline V and J ends were trimmed by 1 base and 4 bases, with 8 bases remaining between them. Germline values: CDR1 SGHAT, CDR2 FQNNGV. The length of the CDR3 is 14 residues. The CDR3 region has the DNA TGTGCCAGCAGCTTAGGAGGATATAATCAGCCCCAGCATTTT. This encodes CASSLGGYNQPQHF. The full variable domain, rest sourced from reference TRBV11-2 and TRBJ1-5, is EAGVAQSPRYKIIEKRQSVAFWCNPISGHATLYWYQQILGQGPKLLIQFQNNGVVDDSQLPKDRFSAERLKGVDSTLKIQPAKLEDSAVYLCASSLGGYNQPQHFGDGTRLSIL.

For the CDR3, the DNA is TGTGCCAGCAGAGAATGGACAGGGAACACCGGGGAGCTGTTTTTT. This encodes CASREWTGNTGELFF. V is TRBV28 and J is TRBJ2-2, with 7 bases fitting TRBD1. This CDR3 comprises 15 residues. The V segment lost 6 bases and the J segment 1 base; nucleotides outside the gene matches: 5. Germline V gene lookup returns CDR1 MDHEN and CDR2 SYDVKM.

The rearrangement links TRBV11-1 to TRBJ1-1; D is possibly TRBD1 (6 bases). The CDR3 sequence is 13 residues long. Germline-derived CDR1 and CDR2 are SGHAT and FQDESV (reference sequence). Trimming took off 3 bases at V and 4 bases at J, with 9 bases between the two ends. CDR3 bases: TGTGCCAGCAGCTTTGGACAGACCACTGAAGCTTTCTTT. Its protein product is CASSFGQTTEAFF.

The chain recombines TRBV5-1 with TRBJ2-7; 7 bases map to TRBD1. The CDR3 length is 16 residues. The V segment lost 0 bases and the J segment 6 bases; nucleotides outside the gene matches: 12. Germline-derived CDR1 and CDR2 are SGHRS and YFSETQ. The chain's CDR3 is CASSLVLWTGDTEQYF. Here the CDR3 DNA reads TGCGCCAGCAGCTTGGTTCTTTGGACAGGAGACACCGAGCAGTACTTC.

This chain connects TRBV5-1 to TRBJ2-2, with no clear D. CDR3 length: 13 amino acids. V was shortened by 4 bases and J by 5 bases, with 9 bases between the two germline ends. Germline V gene sequence: CDR1 SGHRS, CDR2 YFSETQ. CDR3 nucleotides: TGCGCCAGCAGCAGCCGGGCTACCGGGGAGCTGTTTTTT. It codes for CASSSRATGELFF.

The chain joins TRBV30 to TRBJ2-5, with 7 bases identical to TRBD1. Trimming at V came to 1 base and at J to 2 bases, leaving 4 bases not matched to a gene. Germline loops: CDR1 GTSNPN, CDR2 SVGIG (reference sequence). The CDR3 is made up of 14 amino acids. This CDR3 reads CAWSEQGFQETQYF. The CDR3 bases are TGTGCCTGGAGTGAACAGGGGTTTCAAGAGACCCAGTACTTC.

The CDR3 protein is CASSYSIGSYEQYF. The CDR3 DNA reads as TGTGCCAGCAGTTACTCGATAGGGTCCTACGAGCAGTACTTC. The chain has TRBV6-5 and TRBJ2-7; no firm D call. Trimming took off 0 bases at V and 1 base at J, with 7 bases between the two ends. The CDR3 has 14 residues. Per the germline V gene, CDR1 is MNHEY and CDR2 is SVGAGI.

This chain connects TRBV6-6 to TRBJ2-7; D possibly matches TRBD1 or TRBD2 (5 bases each). The ends were cut back, 8 bases at V and 2 bases at J, with 10 bases in the middle. The CDR3 totals 12 residues. Germline V lookup: CDR1 MNHNY, CDR2 SVGAGI (reference sequence). The CDR3: CASGTVTYEQYF. CDR3 nucleotides: TGTGCCAGCGGGACGGTAACCTACGAGCAGTACTTC.